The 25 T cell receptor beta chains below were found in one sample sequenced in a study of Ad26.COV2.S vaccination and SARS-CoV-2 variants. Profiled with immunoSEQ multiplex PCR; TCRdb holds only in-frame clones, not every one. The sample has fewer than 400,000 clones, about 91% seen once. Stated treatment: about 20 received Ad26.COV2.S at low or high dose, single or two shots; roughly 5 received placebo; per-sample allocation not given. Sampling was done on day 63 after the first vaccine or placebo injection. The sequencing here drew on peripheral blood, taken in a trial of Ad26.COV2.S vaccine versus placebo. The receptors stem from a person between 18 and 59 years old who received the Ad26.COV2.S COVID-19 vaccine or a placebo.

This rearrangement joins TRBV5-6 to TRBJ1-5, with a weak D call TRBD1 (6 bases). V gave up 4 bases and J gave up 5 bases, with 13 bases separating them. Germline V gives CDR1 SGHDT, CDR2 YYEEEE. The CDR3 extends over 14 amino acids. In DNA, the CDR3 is TGTGCCAGCAGCGCCGCGGCAGGGGATCAGCCCCAGCATTTT. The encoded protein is CASSAAAGDQPQHF.

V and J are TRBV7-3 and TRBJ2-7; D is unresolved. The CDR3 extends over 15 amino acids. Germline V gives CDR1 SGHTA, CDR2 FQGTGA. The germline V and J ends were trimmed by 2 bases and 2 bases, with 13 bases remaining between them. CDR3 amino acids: CASSLSPGETYEQYF. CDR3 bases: TGTGCCAGCAGCTTATCTCCGGGTGAGACCTACGAGCAGTACTTC.

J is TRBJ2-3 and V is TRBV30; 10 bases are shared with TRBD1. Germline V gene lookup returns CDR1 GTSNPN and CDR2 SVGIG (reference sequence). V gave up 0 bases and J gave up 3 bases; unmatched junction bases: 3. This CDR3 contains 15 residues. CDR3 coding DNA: TGTGCCTGGAGTGTAAGGGACAGGGGAACAGATACGCAGTATTTT. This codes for CAWSVRDRGTDTQYF. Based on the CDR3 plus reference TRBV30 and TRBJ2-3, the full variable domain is SQTIHQWPATLVQPVGSPLSLECTVEGTSNPNLYWYRQAAGRGLQLLFYSVGIGQISSEVPQNLSASRPQDRQFILSSKKLLLSDSGFYLCAWSVRDRGTDTQYFGPGTRLTVL.

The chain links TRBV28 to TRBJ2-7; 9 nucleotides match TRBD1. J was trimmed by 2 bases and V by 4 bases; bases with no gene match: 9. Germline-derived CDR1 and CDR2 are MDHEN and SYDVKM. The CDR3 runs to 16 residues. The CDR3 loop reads CASSSPSRTGAYEQYF. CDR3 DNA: TGTGCCAGCAGTTCCCCCTCCCGGACAGGGGCCTACGAGCAGTACTTC.

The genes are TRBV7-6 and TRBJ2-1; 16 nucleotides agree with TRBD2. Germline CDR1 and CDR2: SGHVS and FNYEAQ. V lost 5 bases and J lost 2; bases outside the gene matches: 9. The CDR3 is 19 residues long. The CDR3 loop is CASSKDGTSGRAAYNEQFF. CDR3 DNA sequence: TGTGCCAGCAGCAAGGACGGGACTAGCGGGAGGGCCGCCTACAATGAGCAGTTCTTC.

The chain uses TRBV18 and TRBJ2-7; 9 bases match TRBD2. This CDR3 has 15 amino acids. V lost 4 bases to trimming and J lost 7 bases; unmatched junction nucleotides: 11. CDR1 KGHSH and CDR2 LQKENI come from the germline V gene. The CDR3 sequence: CASSQSSAAGGEQYF. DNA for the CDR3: TGTGCCAGCTCACAGTCTTCAGCCGCGGGAGGGGAGCAGTACTTC. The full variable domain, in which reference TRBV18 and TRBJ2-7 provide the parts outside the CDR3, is NAGVMQNPRHLVRRRGQEARLRCSPMKGHSHVYWYRQLPEEGLKFMVYLQKENIIDESGMPKERFSAEFPKEGPSILRIQQVVRGDSAAYFCASSQSSAAGGEQYFGPGTRLTVT.

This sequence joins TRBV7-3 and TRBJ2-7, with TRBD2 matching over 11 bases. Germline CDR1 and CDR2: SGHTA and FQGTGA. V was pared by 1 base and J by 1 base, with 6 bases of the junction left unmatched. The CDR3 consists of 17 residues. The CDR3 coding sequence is TGTGCCAGCAGCTTAAATACCGGGACTAGCGGATCCTACGAGCAGTACTTC. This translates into CASSLNTGTSGSYEQYF.

CDR3 residues: CASSLWPAYEQFF. As DNA, the CDR3 is TGTGCCAGCAGTTTATGGCCAGCTTATGAGCAGTTCTTC. The chain is built from TRBV28 and TRBJ2-1; D is unclear. CDR1 and CDR2 from the germline V gene are MDHEN and SYDVKM. The CDR3 extends over 13 amino acids. Trimming removed 0 bases from V and 8 bases from J, with 8 bases in between.

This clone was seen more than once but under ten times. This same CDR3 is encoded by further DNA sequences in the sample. Here the CDR3 DNA reads TGTGCCAGCAGTTTGGGGCAGCCCCAGCATTTT. Its protein product is CASSLGQPQHF. The gene calls are TRBV12-3 or TRBV12-4 and TRBJ1-5; no clear D. The CDR3 totals 11 residues. With 3 bases removed from V and 7 bases from J, the gap between germline ends came to 4 bases.

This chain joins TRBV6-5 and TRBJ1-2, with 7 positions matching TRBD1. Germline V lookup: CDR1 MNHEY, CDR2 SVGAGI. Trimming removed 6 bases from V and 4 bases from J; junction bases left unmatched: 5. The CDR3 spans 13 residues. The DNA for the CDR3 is TGTGCCAGCAGCCCGGAGGGGGCCTATGGCTACACCTTC. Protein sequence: CASSPEGAYGYTF.

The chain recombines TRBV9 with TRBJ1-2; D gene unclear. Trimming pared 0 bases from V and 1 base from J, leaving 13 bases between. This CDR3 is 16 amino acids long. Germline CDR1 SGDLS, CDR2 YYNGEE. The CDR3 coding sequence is TGTGCCAGCAGCGTAGACCCTCAGGTCCGTAACTATGGCTACACCTTC. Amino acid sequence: CASSVDPQVRNYGYTF.

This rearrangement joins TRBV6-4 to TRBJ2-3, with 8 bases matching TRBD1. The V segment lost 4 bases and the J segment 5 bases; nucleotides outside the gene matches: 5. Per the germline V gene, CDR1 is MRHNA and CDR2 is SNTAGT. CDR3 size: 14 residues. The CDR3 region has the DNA TGTGCCAGCAGTGCCAGGACAGGGCAAGATACGCAGTATTTT. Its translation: CASSARTGQDTQYF.

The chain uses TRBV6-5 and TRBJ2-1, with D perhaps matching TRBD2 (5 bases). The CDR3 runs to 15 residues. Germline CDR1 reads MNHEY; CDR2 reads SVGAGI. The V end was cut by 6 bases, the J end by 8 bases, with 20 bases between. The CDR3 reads CASSVRSDPGDEQFF. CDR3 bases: TGTGCCAGCAGCGTTAGGTCGGACCCCGGGGATGAGCAGTTCTTC.

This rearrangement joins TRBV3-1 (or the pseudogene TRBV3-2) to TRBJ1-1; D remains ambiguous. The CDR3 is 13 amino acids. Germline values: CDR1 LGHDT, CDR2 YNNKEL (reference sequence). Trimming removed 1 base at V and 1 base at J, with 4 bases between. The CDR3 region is CASSQVANTEAFF. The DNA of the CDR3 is TGTGCCAGCAGCCAAGTCGCGAACACTGAAGCTTTCTTT.

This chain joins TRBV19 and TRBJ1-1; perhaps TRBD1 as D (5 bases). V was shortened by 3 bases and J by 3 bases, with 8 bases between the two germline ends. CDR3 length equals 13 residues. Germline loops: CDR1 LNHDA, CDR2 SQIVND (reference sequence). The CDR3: CASSMFRDTEAFF. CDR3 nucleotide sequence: TGTGCCAGTAGTATGTTCAGGGACACTGAAGCTTTCTTT.

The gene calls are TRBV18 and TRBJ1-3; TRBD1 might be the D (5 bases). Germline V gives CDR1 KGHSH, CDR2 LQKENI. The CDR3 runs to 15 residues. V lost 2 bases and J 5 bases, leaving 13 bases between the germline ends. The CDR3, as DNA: TGTGCCAGCTCACCATTGGGCAGGGATCGAAACACCATATATTTT. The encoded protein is CASSPLGRDRNTIYF.

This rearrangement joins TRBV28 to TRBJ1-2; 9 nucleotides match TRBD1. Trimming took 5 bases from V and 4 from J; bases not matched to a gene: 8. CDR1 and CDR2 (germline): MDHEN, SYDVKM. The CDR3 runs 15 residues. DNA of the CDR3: TGTGCCAGCAGTGCCTACAGGGGGCGCAGCTATGGCTACACCTTC. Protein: CASSAYRGRSYGYTF.

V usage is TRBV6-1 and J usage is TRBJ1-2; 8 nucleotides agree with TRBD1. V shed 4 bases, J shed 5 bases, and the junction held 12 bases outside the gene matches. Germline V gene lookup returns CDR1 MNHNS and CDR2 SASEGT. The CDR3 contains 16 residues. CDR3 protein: CASSATHVQGEYGYTF. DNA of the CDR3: TGTGCCAGCAGTGCTACCCACGTACAGGGGGAGTATGGCTACACCTTC.

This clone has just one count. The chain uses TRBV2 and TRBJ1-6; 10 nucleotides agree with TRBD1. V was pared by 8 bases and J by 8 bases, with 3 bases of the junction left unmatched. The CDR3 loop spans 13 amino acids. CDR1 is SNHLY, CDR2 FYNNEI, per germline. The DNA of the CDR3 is TGTGCCAGCGCCGGGACAGGGGATTCACCCCTCCACTTT. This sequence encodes CASAGTGDSPLHF.

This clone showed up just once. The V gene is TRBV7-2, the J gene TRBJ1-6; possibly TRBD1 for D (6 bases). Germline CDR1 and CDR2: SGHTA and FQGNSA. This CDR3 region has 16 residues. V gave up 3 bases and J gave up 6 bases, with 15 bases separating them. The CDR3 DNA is TGTGCCAGCAGCTTGGGCTCAGGGGTCGGTAATTCACCCCTCCACTTT. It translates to CASSLGSGVGNSPLHF.

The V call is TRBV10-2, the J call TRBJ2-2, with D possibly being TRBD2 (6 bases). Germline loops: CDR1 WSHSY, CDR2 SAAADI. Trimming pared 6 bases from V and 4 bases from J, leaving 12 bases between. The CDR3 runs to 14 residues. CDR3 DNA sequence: TGCGCCAGCAGCGTTCAGCGGGCCACCGGGGAGCTGTTTTTT. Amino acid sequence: CASSVQRATGELFF.

The CDR3 DNA follows: TGTGCCAGCAGTCAACAGGGATACGAGCAGTACTTC. The encoded protein is CASSQQGYEQYF. The V gene is TRBV6-6, the J gene TRBJ2-7; possible D gene TRBD1, 6 bases. Germline CDR1 and CDR2: MNHNY and SVGAGI (reference sequence). Trimming shortened V by 5 bases and J by 4 bases, and 9 bases separated the two germline ends. This CDR3 contains 12 residues.

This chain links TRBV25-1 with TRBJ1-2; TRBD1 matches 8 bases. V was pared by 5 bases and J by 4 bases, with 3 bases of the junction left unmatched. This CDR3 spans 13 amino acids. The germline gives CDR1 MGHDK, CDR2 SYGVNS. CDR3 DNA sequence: TGTGCCAGCAGTCAAGACAGGGGCTATGGCTACACCTTC. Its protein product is CASSQDRGYGYTF.

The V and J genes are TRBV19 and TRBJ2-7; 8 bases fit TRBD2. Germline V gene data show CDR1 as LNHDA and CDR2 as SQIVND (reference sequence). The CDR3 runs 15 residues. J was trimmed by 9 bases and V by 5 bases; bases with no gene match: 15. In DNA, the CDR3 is TGTGCCAGTAGTTTCGGGACTAGTATTGCCTCGGTGCAGTACTTC. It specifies CASSFGTSIASVQYF.

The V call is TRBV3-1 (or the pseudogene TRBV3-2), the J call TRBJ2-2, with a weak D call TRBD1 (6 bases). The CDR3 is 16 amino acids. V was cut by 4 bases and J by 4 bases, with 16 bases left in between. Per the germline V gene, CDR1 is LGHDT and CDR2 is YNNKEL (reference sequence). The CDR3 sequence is CASSRTGTLITGELFF. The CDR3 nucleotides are TGTGCCAGCAGCCGAACCGGGACACTGATCACCGGGGAGCTGTTTTTT.